This TCR beta chain was captured by sequencing in a study of molecular identifiers for immune sequencing clone quantification (dated by TCRdb to 2017 to 2018). With regard to the full study: For a replicate experiment, RNA from 20,000 or 100,000 naive CD8 T cells was divided into five aliquots, and four of the five aliquots were sequenced. This methods study used CD8 T cells to benchmark TCR RNA copy counting and molecular-identifier clustering-based TCR repertoire sequencing (MIDCIRS).

Via the germline V gene, CDR1 is MNHNS and CDR2 SASEGT. Between the V and J ends, shortened by 2 bases and 0 bases respectively, the junction contains 11 bases. The length of the CDR3 is 15 amino acids, counting both ends. The kept DNA is CDR3 alone, 45 bases in frame from the first base. Libraries of naive CD8 T cells were built from around 20,000 to 1,000,000 sorted cells, with 10%, 30% or 50% of the purified RNA used. Naive CD8 T cells, defined as CD8+CD4-CCR7+CD45RA+, were FACS-sorted into RLT Plus buffer on a BD FACSAria II. Ten to eleven TCR copies' worth of Jurkat RNA were spiked into roughly 20,000-1,000,000 naive CD8 T cell samples to test detection sensitivity. Enrichment of CD8 T cells was done with RosetteSep CD8+ T Cell Enrichment Cocktail plus Ficoll-Paque, and ACK red cell lysis came afterward. This clonotype was detected once. The clone's antigen remains unknown. Since the CDR3 does not end with the conserved phenylalanine or tryptophan, this likely comes from a read error.

Libraries were made using PCR. Sequencing used a NextSeq 500. Bulk TCR libraries were made following a previously described method, with the TCR primers given in Table S5. Purification of total RNA was performed with the Qiagen AllPrep DNA/RNA kit. Reads from multiple sequencing runs of the same library were pooled before analysis. As for how the authors treated the data: Reads were retained only if an exact TCR constant sequence was present, and the retained reads were trimmed to 150 nt and grouped according to their 12-nt molecular barcodes. Reads inside each barcode group were sub-clustered using a 15% Levenshtein threshold, and a quality-weighted consensus sequence was constructed for each RNA molecule. Non-functional sequences were filtered out, along with any lower-count sequence sitting one edit away from another sequence. Based on a fit of two negative binomial distributions, barcode sub-clusters having less than 20% of the maximum read count were discarded. In TCRdb, the public reads were trimmed at Q25 with fastp and aligned with MiXCR, with productive beta chains retained. Each CDR3 protein gets just one entry, which takes the most common genes and DNA from the rows behind it. What appears here as the V and J calls and clone size reflects TCRdb's work, not the paper's. For this sample there are roughly 300,000 distinct CDR3 sequences; about a quarter appear just once. The top ten clonotypes cover about 0.71% of the sample.

The paper's findings and limits, for the study overall: Modeling indicated approximately 2.7 TCR RNA copies recovered per cell, compared with roughly 9.7 by digital PCR, which implies a capture efficiency of about 27%. The sizes of highly expanded clones could end up underestimated when identical TCR molecules share a barcode. Spiked-in Jurkat TCR RNA (10 copies' worth), which is not part of the donor repertoire, was contained in the naive libraries. When barcode sub-clustering was not used, chimeric consensus sequences inflated TCR diversity, with chimeras reaching as high as 47%. A single cell's worth of spiked-in Jurkat TCR RNA was reported detectable even among 750,000 to 1,000,000 naive CD8 T cells. In CMV-specific effector cells, clones with more than 20 RNA copies contained over 99% of molecules, whereas in naive cells such clones contained under 1% of molecules.

The receptor was isolated from a human donor in good health. Some libraries in this study had Jurkat cell RNA spiked in. The sample taken for sequencing was naive CD8+ T cells from blood, with Jurkat cell RNA spiked in. The sample's cell subset or site label, decoded: FACS-sorted CD8+CD4-CCR7+CD45RA+ naive T cells. Here the chain combines TRBV6-1 and TRBJ2-7, with a weak D call of TRBD1 (5 bases match). In nucleotide form, the sequence is TGTGCCAGCAGTGAAAGCTCAGGGCTCTCCTACGAGCAGTACTCC. It encodes CASSESSGLSYEQYS.